These 18 T cell receptor beta chains were all obtained from the same sample, sequenced in a study of shared T cell receptors in the human thymus. Profiling relied on immunoSEQ multiplex PCR, and the TCRdb table lists in-frame clones only, not all of them. The sample lists some 400,000 clones, 95% occurring once. The specimen sequenced was thymocytes. Every receptor here comes from a human donor.

The chain has TRBV5-4 and TRBJ2-1; perhaps D is TRBD1 or TRBD2 (5 bases each). The CDR3 extends over 14 amino acids. Germline loops: CDR1 SGHNT, CDR2 YYREEE (reference sequence). Deletions cut 7 bases from V and 6 bases from J, with 17 bases between. CDR3 nucleotide sequence: TGTGCCAGCGCCCGGGACCAGGGCGGCAATGAGCAGTTCTTC. Translating gives CASARDQGGNEQFF.

The CDR3 reads CASSVQGAPEQYF. CDR3 coding DNA: TGTGCCAGCAGCGTACAGGGGGCCCCCGAGCAGTACTTC. The chain recombines TRBV7-3 with TRBJ2-7; 9 bases fit TRBD1. V shed 5 bases and J 6 bases; nucleotides not matched to a gene: 5. CDR1 and CDR2 from the germline V gene are SGHTA and FQGTGA. This CDR3 contains 13 residues. The variable domain in full, with the rest retrieved from reference TRBV7-3 and TRBJ2-7, is GAGVSQTPSNKVTEKGKYVELRCDPISGHTALYWYRQSLGQGPEFLIYFQGTGAADDSGLPNDRFFAVRPEGSVSTLKIQRTERGDSAVYLCASSVQGAPEQYFGPGTRLTVT.

The CDR3 coding sequence is TGTGCCAGCAGCCCTACACTCCTTAGCGGGAGAGAAGAGACCCAGTACTTC. This sequence encodes CASSPTLLSGREETQYF. V gene TRBV14 combines with J gene TRBJ2-5; 9 nucleotides agree with TRBD2. The CDR3 contains 17 residues. Germline loops: CDR1 SGHDN, CDR2 FVKESK. Unmatched junction bases numbered 12, after V lost 4 bases and J lost 3 bases.

This chain links TRBV5-1 with TRBJ1-3; the D gene is possibly TRBD1 (5 bases). The V end was cut by 0 bases, the J end by 5 bases, with 9 bases between. This CDR3 has 14 amino acids. Germline V CDR1 and CDR2: SGHRS, YFSETQ. CDR3 in amino acids: CASSLGTSRNTIYF. CDR3 coding DNA: TGCGCCAGCAGCTTGGGGACATCTCGAAACACCATATATTTT.

The chain uses TRBV5-1 and TRBJ2-1; maybe TRBD1 (5 bases). Germline assignment: CDR1 SGHRS and CDR2 YFSETQ. Trimming removed 4 bases from V and 2 bases from J, with 13 bases in between. The CDR3 spans 15 residues. The CDR3 is CASSPTGSTYNEQFF. The CDR3 nucleotides are TGCGCCAGCAGCCCCACAGGCAGTACCTACAATGAGCAGTTCTTC.

J is TRBJ2-2 and V is TRBV14, with D tentatively TRBD1 (5 bases). The V end lost 0 bases, the J end lost 0 bases, and 17 bases lay between the germline ends. CDR3 length: 19 residues. Per germline, CDR1 SGHDN and CDR2 FVKESK. The CDR3 nucleotides are TGTGCCAGCAGCCAAGATCAGGGCGGATTAAACCCGAACACCGGGGAGCTGTTTTTT. This encodes CASSQDQGGLNPNTGELFF.

The chain has TRBV7-9 and TRBJ2-1; a possible D gene is TRBD2 (7 bases). CDR1 and CDR2 from the germline V gene are SEHNR and FQNEAQ (reference sequence). Trimming left V 3 bases short and J 6 bases short, with 27 bases between. There are 19 residues in the CDR3. The DNA of the CDR3 is TGTGCCAGCAGCTTCCCTGGCGGCGGGAGAAGAGTGGACAGCAATGAGCAGTTCTTC. Amino acid sequence: CASSFPGGGRRVDSNEQFF.

This clone was detected only once. The chain has TRBV6-5 and TRBJ1-6; TRBD1 matches 8 bases. Germline-derived CDR1 and CDR2 are MNHEY and SVGAGI. V lost 4 bases and J lost 7; bases outside the gene matches: 6. The CDR3 is 15 amino acids. This CDR3 is CASSSPDRDNSPLHF. The CDR3 nucleotides read TGTGCCAGCAGTTCCCCGGACAGGGACAATTCACCCCTCCACTTT.

The J gene is TRBJ2-3, the V gene TRBV4-3, with 14 bases that match TRBD2. The trim removed 3 bases at V and 4 bases at J, leaving 18 bases unmatched. Looked up from germline, CDR1 is LGHNA and CDR2 is YSLEER. This CDR3 is 21 amino acids long. This CDR3 is CASSHIPRGLAGEGGPDTQYF. CDR3 nucleotide sequence: TGCGCCAGCAGCCATATCCCGCGGGGACTAGCGGGAGAGGGAGGCCCAGATACGCAGTATTTT.

The chain is built from TRBV28 and TRBJ1-5, with D tentatively TRBD1 (5 bases). Germline-derived CDR1 and CDR2 are MDHEN and SYDVKM. V dropped 5 bases and J dropped 0 bases, with 23 bases sitting between them. The CDR3 length is 19 residues. The CDR3 reads CASSRRSVGFQGSNQPQHF. The CDR3 DNA sequence: TGTGCCAGCAGTCGTAGAAGTGTTGGGTTCCAGGGTAGCAATCAGCCCCAGCATTTT. The whole variable domain, filled in from reference TRBV28 and TRBJ1-5, reads DVKVTQSSRYLVKRTGEKVFLECVQDMDHENMFWYRQDPGLGLRLIYFSYDVKMKEKGDIPEGYSVSREKKERFSLILESASTNQTSMYLCASSRRSVGFQGSNQPQHFGDGTRLSIL.

The chain recombines TRBV5-1 with TRBJ2-1; D not resolved. V lost 5 bases and J lost 0, with 12 bases in between. The CDR3 consists of 15 residues. CDR1 is SGHRS and CDR2 is YFSETQ in the germline V gene. The CDR3 nucleotides are TGCGCCAGCAGTTACGGTCAGAGCTCCTACAATGAGCAGTTCTTC. Encoded protein: CASSYGQSSYNEQFF.

V is TRBV12-5 and J is TRBJ2-1; tentative D call: TRBD1 (6 bases). Trimming removed 7 bases at V and 12 bases at J, with 13 bases between. From germline, CDR1 is LGHNT and CDR2 FRNRAP. CDR3 length equals 11 residues. CDR3 DNA sequence: TGTGCTAGTGCCCTACAGGGACGGCAGTTCTTC. This gives the protein CASALQGRQFF. The full variable domain, in which reference TRBV12-5 and TRBJ2-1 provide the parts outside the CDR3, is DARVTQTPRHKVTEMGQEVTMRCQPILGHNTVFWYRQTMMQGLELLAYFRNRAPLDDSGMPKDRFSAEMPDATLATLKIQPSEPRDSAVYFCASALQGRQFFGPGTRLTVL.

This chain joins TRBV7-2 and TRBJ2-7; either TRBD1 or TRBD2 may supply D (5 bases each). Trimming cost V 5 bases and J 3 bases, with 17 bases left between them. The germline V gene has CDR1 SGHTA and CDR2 FQGNSA. The length of the CDR3 is 15 residues. The CDR3: CASSQGPLLNYEQYF. The CDR3 DNA reads TGTGCCAGCAGCCAGGGACCATTACTCAACTACGAGCAGTACTTC.

The V gene is TRBV4-1, the J gene TRBJ2-1; no definite D call. The CDR3 is 17 residues long. From germline, CDR1 is MGHRA and CDR2 YSYEKL. Trimming cost V 0 bases and J 2 bases, with 14 bases left between them. The CDR3 DNA follows: TGCGCCAGCAGCCAAGACTTGGGCAGAAGGGCCTACAATGAGCAGTTCTTC. Amino acid sequence: CASSQDLGRRAYNEQFF.

Comments on this clone: The identical CDR3 is also encoded by other nucleotide sequences in the sample. The rearrangement uses TRBV28 and TRBJ2-7, with 7 bases identical to TRBD1. The CDR3 is 14 amino acids. Germline values: CDR1 MDHEN, CDR2 SYDVKM. V lost 6 bases and J lost 2; bases outside the gene matches: 7. The CDR3 loop reads CASSLFQGAYEQYF. DNA of the CDR3: TGTGCCAGCAGCCTTTTCCAGGGGGCCTACGAGCAGTACTTC.

This rearrangement joins TRBV6-4 to TRBJ1-3, with D possibly TRBD1 on 6 matching bases. The V gene's germline CDR1 is MRHNA and CDR2 SNTAGT. Between the trimmed V and J ends, which lost 1 base and 6 bases, there was a span of 10 bases. CDR3 size: 14 residues. CDR3 nucleotide sequence: TGTGCCAGCAGTGACTATTGGGGGCCAAACACCATATATTTT. Its translation: CASSDYWGPNTIYF.

The chain employs TRBV4-2 and TRBJ1-4, with TRBD1 matching over 8 bases. Losses at the gene ends were 3 bases for V and 0 bases for J; bases not matched to a gene: 9. The germline V gene encodes CDR1 LGHNA and CDR2 YNFKEQ. This CDR3 has 18 amino acids. CDR3 coding DNA: TGTGCCAGCAGCCAGGCCAGGGGGCCCAACCCAACTAATGAAAAACTGTTTTTT. Protein: CASSQARGPNPTNEKLFF.

This clone showed up just once. The genes are TRBV5-6 and TRBJ1-2; unclear D gene. The V end was cut by 4 bases, the J end by 4 bases, with 14 bases between. Germline lookup yields CDR1 SGHDT and CDR2 YYEEEE. The CDR3 covers 14 residues. The CDR3 DNA sequence: TGTGCCAGCAGCCTCGATCGGGAGGGCTATGGCTACACCTTC. It translates to CASSLDREGYGYTF.